This T cell receptor (beta chain) was profiled in a study of shared clonotypes between healthy human individuals. On the study more broadly: Three plates were used per donor for CD4 naive, three for CD4 memory, two for CD8 naive and one for CD8 memory.

Deep was the level at which the assay was run. Replicate sorted-subset PCRs were loaded with around 0.2 ug DNA, approximately 31,000 T cell genomes. The table came from immunoSEQ multiplex PCR; TCRdb's copy has only in-frame clones and leaves some out. This sample has approximately 340,000 clones, with less than 75% found just once. With 4 bases removed from V and 4 bases from J, the gap between germline ends came to 9 bases. The length of the CDR3 is 12 residues. CDR1 and CDR2 (germline): SGHNT, YYREEE (reference sequence). This clone was found a few times. The TCR sequence derives from a man between 25 and 39 years old in good health. The sample taken for sequencing was memory CD4+ T cells sorted from blood. The subset is: CD45RA-negative fraction. This rearrangement joins TRBV5-4 to TRBJ2-7; a possible D gene is TRBD1 (6 bases). The DNA for the CDR3 is TGTGCCAGCAGCACTGGACAGTACGAGCAGTACTTC. Residues: CASSTGQYEQYF.